These T cell receptor beta chains were read from a single sample in a study of early T cells in non-severe SARS-CoV-2 infection. A single record per CDR3 protein comes from TCRdb applying MiXCR to the 5' RACE reads. The repertoire consists of tens of thousands of distinct CDR3 sequences, with 12% occurring once and the leading ten covering 4% to 5.5%. The sequenced material came from whole blood. The receptor source for this set is an adult who was a healthcare worker with PCR-confirmed SARS-CoV-2 infection or an uninfected control (not recorded which). Both conserved end residues are part of each CDR3. D genes are given only for firm matches. Clone size is stated in some rows and not others, as once, few, many or a class when expanded.

d_call,clone_size,v_call,j_call,cdr3_nt,cdr3_aa
TRBD1,few,TRBV15,TRBJ2-5,TGTGCCACCAGCAGAGCGACAGGGTACTGGGATCCTCGAAGCGAGACCCAGTACTTC,CATSRATGYWDPRSETQYF
TRBD1,few,TRBV6-6,TRBJ2-2,TGTGCCAGCAGTTACCCCCAGACAGGGACCGGGGAGCTGTTTTTT,CASSYPQTGTGELFF
TRBD1,NA,TRBV7-9,TRBJ2-3,TGTGCCAGCAGCCCAGACAGGGGGTTCACAGATACGCAGTATTTT,CASSPDRGFTDTQYF
TRBD2,many,TRBV7-6,TRBJ2-1,TGTGCCAGCAGCCCCGGCGGGGGACTAGCGGGGGTCGGTGAGCAGTTCTTC,CASSPGGGLAGVGEQFF
TRBD2,NA,TRBV11-2,TRBJ2-1,TGTGCCAGCAGCTTAGGCCCCCGGGACTACAGTTTC,CASSLGPRDYSF
NA,NA,TRBV30,TRBJ1-6,TGTGCCTGGAGCGGGCAGCTCGCACCCCTCCACTTT,CAWSGQLAPLHF
NA,NA,TRBV12-2,TRBJ1-5,TGCAAGTCGCCATGGACTGATAGCAATCAGCCCCAGCATTTT,CKSPWTDSNQPQHF
TRBD1,many,TRBV7-9,TRBJ1-2,TGTGCCAGCAGCCAGTGGACAGGGCCCGGATCTCTTTATGGCTACACCTTC,CASSQWTGPGSLYGYTF
NA,NA,TRBV25-1,TRBJ1-2,TGTGCCAGCAGTGAAGGAGGGAGGGGTTCTAACTATGGCTACACCTTC,CASSEGGRGSNYGYTF
TRBD2,few,TRBV5-1,TRBJ2-5,TGCGCCAGCAGCTTTCTAGCGGAAATCCAAGAGACCCAGTACTTC,CASSFLAEIQETQYF
NA,NA,TRBV7-2,TRBJ2-1,TGTGCCAGCAGCTTAGAGAGGGCCATTCTGTTCTTC,CASSLERAILFF
NA,many,TRBV7-2,TRBJ2-1,TGTGCCAGCAGCTTACGACAGAGACACAATGAGCAGTTCTTC,CASSLRQRHNEQFF
NA,many,TRBV2,TRBJ2-3,TGTGCCAGCAGTGACGGTCAGATCACAGATACGCAGTATTTT,CASSDGQITDTQYF
NA,NA,TRBV7-9,TRBJ2-1,TGTGCCAGCAGAGACGGCAATGAGCAGTTCTTC,CASRDGNEQFF
NA,many,TRBV18,TRBJ1-1,TGTGCCAGCTCATTTATGGGCACTGAAGCTTTCTTT,CASSFMGTEAFF
TRBD2,NA,TRBV2,TRBJ2-2,TGTGCCAGCAAAGGACTAGCCCCCGGGGAGCTGTTTTTT,CASKGLAPGELFF
TRBD1,many,TRBV25-1,TRBJ2-1,TGTGCCAGCAGTGTCGACAGGGTCCGAGGTCAGCAGTTCTTC,CASSVDRVRGQQFF
NA,NA,TRBV6-1,TRBJ2-7,TGTGCCAGCAGCGGTGTTGTCTACGAGCAGTACTTC,CASSGVVYEQYF
NA,few,TRBV7-2,TRBJ2-3,TGTGCCAGCAGCACAGTAGCGGCGCCTAGCACAGATACGCAGTATTTT,CASSTVAAPSTDTQYF
NA,NA,TRBV29-1,TRBJ1-2,TGCAGCGTTGAGAGCCTAGGTCGGGGACTCTATGGCTACACCTTC,CSVESLGRGLYGYTF
NA,NA,TRBV11-2,TRBJ1-1,TGTGCCAGCAGCTTAACGTACACTGAAGCTTTCTTT,CASSLTYTEAFF
NA,few,TRBV29-1,TRBJ2-7,TGCAGCGTTGAGGATAGCTTAAGCTACGAGCAGTACTTC,CSVEDSLSYEQYF
NA,NA,TRBV10-3,TRBJ1-4,TGTGCCATCAGGCTGGGGAGGACTAATGAAAAACTGTTTTTT,CAIRLGRTNEKLFF
NA,NA,TRBV5-1,TRBJ2-1,TGCGCCAGCAGGGGTAGCTACGATGAGCAGTTCTTC,CASRGSYDEQFF
NA,NA,TRBV12-3/TRBV12-4,TRBJ2-1,TGTGCCAGCAGTCCCGCGTACAATGAGCAGTTCTTC,CASSPAYNEQFF
NA,NA,TRBV27,TRBJ2-3,TGTGCCAGCAGTTTATCGGAGGTACTCACAGATACGCAGTATTTT,CASSLSEVLTDTQYF
NA,many,TRBV3-1,TRBJ2-1,TGTGCCAGCAGCCACCCGGGACTTTCCTTTGAGCAGTTCTTC,CASSHPGLSFEQFF
NA,NA,TRBV5-1,TRBJ2-5,TGCGCCAGCAGCTTGGCGCCGGCGGGCGCCGAGACCCAGTACTTC,CASSLAPAGAETQYF
NA,many,TRBV11-1,TRBJ2-2,TGTGCCAGCAGCTGGGACATGAACACCGGGGAGCTGTTTTTT,CASSWDMNTGELFF
TRBD2,few,TRBV19,TRBJ2-1,TGTGCCAGTAGGGGGGCGACTAGCGGGAGGAGGTACGCGTTGGATGAGCAGTTCTTC,CASRGATSGRRYALDEQFF
NA,few,TRBV7-3,TRBJ2-7,TGTGCCAGCAGCTTAACGTGGCGGGAGCAGTACTTC,CASSLTWREQYF
TRBD1,few,TRBV29-1,TRBJ1-1,TGCAGCGCCAACACAGGGGGCACTGAAGCTTTCTTT,CSANTGGTEAFF
NA,many,TRBV7-2,TRBJ2-1,TGTGCCAGCAGCTCAAGTTGGGTCGTGGGTGAGCAGTTCTTC,CASSSSWVVGEQFF
NA,NA,TRBV9,TRBJ2-7,TGTGCCAGCAGCGTAGACAGCGGAGATTACGAGCAGTACTTC,CASSVDSGDYEQYF
NA,NA,TRBV24-1,TRBJ2-6,TGTGCCACCAGTGATCCGACAGGATTACCCGGAGGGGCCAACGTCCTGACTTTC,CATSDPTGLPGGANVLTF
TRBD1,few,TRBV6-1,TRBJ1-2,TGTGCCAGCAGGCCATGGGGAGGACAGGGATCTTCTGGCTACACCTTC,CASRPWGGQGSSGYTF
NA,many,TRBV5-1,TRBJ1-2,TGCGCCAGCAGTGCAAGGCGTGACTATGGCTACACCTTC,CASSARRDYGYTF
NA,many,TRBV6-5,TRBJ2-1,TGTGCCAGCAGTCCAACGTGGTCCCCCTTCGTGAAGCAGTTCTTC,CASSPTWSPFVKQFF
NA,many,TRBV5-1,TRBJ1-2,TGCGCCAGCAGCTCGGACAAGTATGGCTACACCTTC,CASSSDKYGYTF
TRBD2,many,TRBV3-1,TRBJ2-7,TGTGCCAGCAGCACCCGGGGACTAGCGGGAACCCACGAGCAGTACTTC,CASSTRGLAGTHEQYF
TRBD1,NA,TRBV7-9,TRBJ1-2,TGTGCCAGCAGCTTCCAGGACAGGCAACACTATGGCTACACCTTC,CASSFQDRQHYGYTF
TRBD2,NA,TRBV5-1,TRBJ2-2,TGCGCCAGCAGCCAGAGGGCGGGGGACACCGGGGAGCTGTTTTTT,CASSQRAGDTGELFF
TRBD1,many,TRBV5-6,TRBJ2-7,TGTGCCAGCAGCTTGGCCGAGGACAGGGGGCACGACGAGCAGTACTTC,CASSLAEDRGHDEQYF
TRBD2,many,TRBV4-2,TRBJ2-2,TGTGCCAGCAGCCAAGATGCGGCGGGAGCCTCGACCGGGGAGCTGTTTTTT,CASSQDAAGASTGELFF
TRBD1,NA,TRBV10-3,TRBJ2-7,TGTGCCATCAGTGACCAAGGGGGCGTTTACGAGCAGTACTTC,CAISDQGGVYEQYF
TRBD2,NA,TRBV27,TRBJ2-1,TGTGCCAGCAGTCCCCGGACTAGCGGGGGTGATGAGCAGTTCTTC,CASSPRTSGGDEQFF
TRBD1,few,TRBV18,TRBJ1-1,TGTGCCAGCTCTCGAGGGACAGGGGCTACGAACACTGAAGCTTTCTTT,CASSRGTGATNTEAFF
TRBD1,NA,TRBV10-2,TRBJ1-4,TGCGCCAGCAGTGAAAGGACAGGGGATGAAAAACTGTTTTTT,CASSERTGDEKLFF
NA,NA,TRBV5-1,TRBJ1-2,TGCGCCAGCAGCTTGGTGGGGGCCGATGGCTACACCTTC,CASSLVGADGYTF
NA,NA,TRBV6-5,TRBJ2-3,TGTGCCATCCCGAGGCGGGGGCTTAGCACAGATACGCAGTATTTT,CAIPRRGLSTDTQYF
TRBD1,NA,TRBV4-1,TRBJ2-5,TGCGCCAGCAGGCGGACAGGGGGGCAAGAGACCCAGTACTTC,CASRRTGGQETQYF